Shown below are 2 T cell receptor beta chains from a single sample sequenced in a study of blood T cell repertoires in COVID-19. The method was immunoSEQ multiplex PCR; TCRdb's version includes in-frame clones alone and lacks a portion of them. This sample has about 300,000 clones; approximately 89% occur once, and the top ten carry under 3.5%. Sequenced input: PBMCs or T cells enriched from blood (not recorded which). The source of these receptors is a woman aged 45-59 years who had been exposed to COVID-19.

The V and J genes are TRBV9 and TRBJ2-3; tentative D call: TRBD2 (6 bases). The CDR3 extends over 15 amino acids. Germline values: CDR1 SGDLS, CDR2 YYNGEE. Trimming took 5 bases from V and 2 from J, leaving 15 bases between them. The CDR3 is CASRPGGGFTDTQYF. In nucleotides, the CDR3 is TGTGCCAGCAGACCGGGTGGGGGGTTCACAGATACGCAGTATTTT. Full variable domain (missing parts from reference TRBV9 and TRBJ2-3): DSGVTQTPKHLITATGQRVTLRCSPRSGDLSVYWYQQSLDQGLQFLIQYYNGEERAKGNILERFSAQQFPDLHSELNLSSLELGDSALYFCASRPGGGFTDTQYFGPGTRLTVL.

This clone was counted only a few times. This chain connects TRBV6-2 or TRBV6-3 to TRBJ2-7, with no clear D. The CDR3 length is 14 residues. V dropped 6 bases and J dropped 3 bases, with 15 bases sitting between them. Germline CDR1 and CDR2: MNHEY and SVGEGT. The CDR3 nucleotides read TGTGCCAGCAGCAAGACCCCGACTCTCTACGAGCAGTACTTC. Amino acids: CASSKTPTLYEQYF.